Below, 27 T cell receptor beta chains from the same sample are listed, as sequenced in a study of response to subunit inactivated influenza vaccine. In TCRdb, the RT-PCR reads were re-called with MiXCR into one record per CDR3 protein. The sample holds around 530,000 distinct CDR3 sequences, about an eighth seen once. The sample was PBMCs from blood, taken on the day of vaccination. These receptors were collected from a man aged 45 to 65 who received an inactivated influenza vaccine.

This clonotype was counted many times. The chain combines TRBV20-1 with TRBJ2-1, with 8 nucleotides matching TRBD2. Germline-derived CDR1 and CDR2 are DFQATT and SNEGSKA (reference sequence). The V segment lost 6 bases and the J segment 4 bases; nucleotides outside the gene matches: 8. The CDR3 is 14 residues long. The CDR3 region has the DNA TGCAGTGCACGAGGACTAGCATGGTACAATGAGCAGTTCTTC. Its translation: CSARGLAWYNEQFF.

The CDR3 bases are TGCGCCAGCAGTGAGGACCCATTTGCGAACACTGAAGCTTTCTTT. Protein: CASSEDPFANTEAFF. The chain uses TRBV10-2 and TRBJ1-1; D is unclear. In germline, CDR1 is WSHSY, CDR2 SAAADI. This CDR3 has 15 residues. Trimming removed 2 bases at V and 1 base at J, with 11 bases between.

V usage is TRBV6-2 or TRBV6-3 and J usage is TRBJ2-6; the D gene is possibly TRBD2 (5 bases). CDR3 length: 15 amino acids. Looked up from germline, CDR1 is MNHEY and CDR2 is SVGEGT. The V end lost 7 bases, the J end lost 0 bases, and 10 bases lay between the germline ends. CDR3 in amino acids: CASTHGGSGANVLTF. DNA for the CDR3: TGTGCCAGCACCCACGGAGGCTCTGGGGCCAACGTCCTGACTTTC.

This chain uses TRBV7-3 with TRBJ2-1; no definite D call. V was cut by 4 bases and J by 6 bases, with 13 bases left in between. In germline, CDR1 is SGHTA, CDR2 FQGTGA. The CDR3 length is 14 residues. The CDR3 DNA reads TGTGCCAGCAGCTGGGATAGATGGGGCAATGAGCAGTTCTTC. This sequence encodes CASSWDRWGNEQFF.

This clonotype was picked up a small number of times. This chain links TRBV3-1 with TRBJ1-2, with D unclear. In germline, CDR1 is LGHDT, CDR2 YNNKEL (reference sequence). The CDR3 has 13 amino acids. Trimming pared 1 base from V and 2 bases from J, leaving 5 bases between. CDR3 protein: CASSQVGNYGYTF. In DNA, the CDR3 is TGTGCCAGCAGCCAAGTAGGGAACTATGGCTACACCTTC. Variable domain in full (rest from reference TRBV3-1 and TRBJ1-2): DTAVSQTPKYLVTQMGNDKSIKCEQNLGHDTMYWYKQDSKKFLKIMFSYNNKELIINETVPNRFSPKSPDKAHLNLHINSLELGDSAVYFCASSQVGNYGYTFGSGTRLTVV.

This clonotype was recorded many times. The rearrangement joins TRBV4-3 to TRBJ2-7; D unresolved. The V end lost 8 bases, the J end lost 0 bases, and 17 bases lay between the germline ends. The CDR3 totals 15 residues. The germline gives CDR1 LGHNA, CDR2 YSLEER. This CDR3 is CASAAKTGPSYEQYF. Written as DNA, the CDR3 is TGCGCCAGCGCGGCTAAGACCGGGCCCTCCTACGAGCAGTACTTC.

The J gene is TRBJ2-5, the V gene TRBV5-1; 8 bases match TRBD2. CDR3 size: 16 residues. J lost 2 bases, V lost 0 bases, and 6 bases had no gene match. Per germline, CDR1 SGHRS and CDR2 YFSETQ. CDR3 residues: CASSLAPAGGQETQYF. The CDR3 nucleotides read TGCGCCAGCAGCTTGGCCCCGGCGGGGGGACAAGAGACCCAGTACTTC. The full variable domain, with the rest looked up from reference TRBV5-1 and TRBJ2-5, is KAGVTQTPRYLIKTRGQQVTLSCSPISGHRSVSWYQQTPGQGLQFLFEYFSETQRNKGNFPGRFSGRQFSNSRSEMNVSTLELGDSALYLCASSLAPAGGQETQYFGPGTRLLVL.

A few counts support this clonotype. The genes are TRBV11-2 and TRBJ2-5; 10 nucleotides match TRBD1. The CDR3 loop spans 18 amino acids. Trimming removed 1 base from V and 4 bases from J; junction bases left unmatched: 12. CDR1 and CDR2 (germline): SGHAT, FQNNGV. The CDR3: CASSLGAPGQGLSETQYF. The CDR3 nucleotides are TGTGCCAGCAGCTTAGGGGCTCCGGGACAGGGGTTGTCAGAGACCCAGTACTTC.

In this sample, this clonotype turned up a few times. The rearrangement links TRBV2 to TRBJ2-1; a weak D match, TRBD1 (6 bases). Deletions cut 7 bases from V and 1 base from J, with 8 bases between. This CDR3 region has 13 residues. The V gene's germline CDR1 is SNHLY and CDR2 FYNNEI. The CDR3 DNA reads as TGTGCCAGCAAGGGGGATTCCTACAATGAGCAGTTCTTC. This encodes CASKGDSYNEQFF.

This clonotype was found a few times. This chain uses TRBV7-8 with TRBJ2-1; a possible D gene is TRBD2 (6 bases). The CDR3 spans 14 residues. V was cut by 5 bases and J by 8 bases, with 16 bases left in between. The germline gives CDR1 SGHVS, CDR2 FQNEAQ. The CDR3 coding sequence is TGTGCCAGCAGCATGGGACCTACGGGGGATGAGCAGTTCTTC. This codes for CASSMGPTGDEQFF.

This clonotype was found a few times. This chain uses TRBV6-2 or TRBV6-3 with TRBJ2-7; 7 bases map to TRBD1. This CDR3 spans 15 amino acids. V lost 4 bases and J lost 3; bases outside the gene matches: 9. Germline V lookup: CDR1 MNHEY, CDR2 SVGEGT. CDR3 protein: CASSSAYRGDYEQYF. In nucleotides, the CDR3 is TGTGCCAGCAGTTCCGCATACAGGGGAGACTACGAGCAGTACTTC.

This sequence joins TRBV2 and TRBJ2-1, with D perhaps TRBD2 (6 bases). CDR1 and CDR2 (germline): SNHLY, FYNNEI. The CDR3 loop spans 16 amino acids. Trimming pared 2 bases from V and 0 bases from J, leaving 11 bases between. The CDR3: CASSEFGGLSYNEQFF. The CDR3 nucleotides are TGTGCCAGCAGTGAATTCGGGGGACTCTCCTACAATGAGCAGTTCTTC.

The table lists this clonotype with a few counts. DNA for the CDR3: TGTGCCAGCAGCCGTCGCGTCTCGGGAGGGTCCTACAATGAGCAGTTCTTC. This translates into CASSRRVSGGSYNEQFF. The chain couples TRBV4-2 to TRBJ2-1; 8 nucleotides match TRBD2. V shed 4 bases, J shed 1 base, and the junction held 9 bases outside the gene matches. This CDR3 comprises 17 residues. The V gene's germline CDR1 is LGHNA and CDR2 YNFKEQ.

This clonotype occurred a few times. J is TRBJ2-1 and V is TRBV29-1; 7 nucleotides line up with TRBD2. The CDR3 covers 12 residues. Germline assignment: CDR1 SQVTM and CDR2 ANQGSEA. Trimming took 7 bases from V and 5 from J; bases not matched to a gene: 5. The DNA of the CDR3 is TGCAGCGAAGGGACTACGAACAATGAGCAGTTCTTC. This encodes CSEGTTNNEQFF.

Written as DNA, the CDR3 is TGTGCCAGCAGCTTCCAGCAGACGTACCAAGAGACCCAGTACTTC. Its translation is CASSFQQTYQETQYF. This sequence joins TRBV5-6 and TRBJ2-5, with D uncertain. The CDR3 runs 15 residues. V dropped 2 bases and J dropped 0 bases, with 11 bases sitting between them. Germline CDR1 SGHDT, CDR2 YYEEEE.

This clonotype has just a few counts. The V call is TRBV5-6, the J call TRBJ1-6; D unclear. The V gene's germline CDR1 is SGHDT and CDR2 YYEEEE. Trimming pared 2 bases from V and 8 bases from J, leaving 5 bases between. CDR3 length equals 12 residues. CDR3 DNA: TGTGCCAGCAGCTTCCCTGATTCACCCCTCCACTTT. It specifies CASSFPDSPLHF.

This clonotype has ten or more counts. The chain links TRBV7-9 to TRBJ1-2; unclear D gene. The CDR3 length is 15 residues. CDR1 and CDR2 from the germline V gene are SEHNR and FQNEAQ (reference sequence). The ends were cut back, 1 base at V and 3 bases at J, with 12 bases in the middle. For the CDR3, the DNA is TGTGCCAGCAGCTTAGGCCTGGGAATTGACTATGGCTACACCTTC. This encodes CASSLGLGIDYGYTF.

This clonotype was observed a handful of times. The genes are TRBV21-1 and TRBJ2-7; the table's D gene call, TRBD1, was not cross checked with the DNA. TRBV21-1 counts as a pseudogene. The CDR3 covers 14 residues. The CDR3 nucleotides are TGTGCCAGCAGCAAAGAACCAGGGGACCACGAGCAGTACTTC. Translating it yields CASSKEPGDHEQYF.

This clonotype was counted between two and nine times. The genes are TRBV6-2 or TRBV6-3 and TRBJ2-5; D possibly corresponds to TRBD1 (6 bases). The germline V and J ends were trimmed by 11 bases and 2 bases, with 18 bases remaining between them. Germline loops: CDR1 MNHEY, CDR2 SVGEGT. This CDR3 region has 14 residues. The CDR3 DNA reads TGTGCCTCCGGCACCCGGGACAAACAAGAGACCCAGTACTTC. Protein: CASGTRDKQETQYF.

Only a few counts were recorded for this clonotype. V usage is TRBV20-1 and J usage is TRBJ2-7; unclear D gene. Germline CDR1 and CDR2: DFQATT and SNEGSKA (reference sequence). V lost 5 bases and J lost 4, with 12 bases in between. This CDR3 contains 12 residues. This CDR3 is CSAQAGKYEQYF. The CDR3 bases are TGCAGTGCTCAGGCTGGGAAGTACGAGCAGTACTTC.

This clonotype has more than one count but fewer than ten. The rearrangement joins TRBV11-2 to TRBJ2-4; TRBD1 agrees at 7 bases. The CDR3 runs to 19 residues. The trim removed 2 bases at V and 0 bases at J, leaving 13 bases unmatched. CDR1 SGHAT and CDR2 FQNNGV come from the germline V gene. The CDR3 DNA reads as TGTGCCAGCAGCTTATACCGGGACAGCCTTGTCCTAGCCAAAAACATTCAGTACTTC. Residues: CASSLYRDSLVLAKNIQYF. The variable domain in full, completed from reference TRBV11-2 and TRBJ2-4, reads EAGVAQSPRYKIIEKRQSVAFWCNPISGHATLYWYQQILGQGPKLLIQFQNNGVVDDSQLPKDRFSAERLKGVDSTLKIQPAKLEDSAVYLCASSLYRDSLVLAKNIQYFGAGTRLSVL.

The chain is built from TRBV7-2 and TRBJ2-5, with D possibly TRBD2 on 5 matching bases. Per the germline V gene, CDR1 is SGHTA and CDR2 is FQGNSA. This CDR3 region has 14 residues. V lost 3 bases and J 2 bases, leaving 10 bases between the germline ends. CDR3 loop: CASSFHSGQETQYF. The CDR3 DNA is TGTGCCAGCAGCTTCCACAGCGGACAAGAGACCCAGTACTTC.

This clonotype has ten or more counts. The J gene is TRBJ2-1, the V gene TRBV9, with 8 positions matching TRBD2. CDR1 and CDR2 from the germline V gene are SGDLS and YYNGEE. This CDR3 contains 15 residues. The junction had 4 bases not matched to a gene; V was cut back by 1 base and J by 4 bases. CDR3 nucleotide sequence: TGTGCCAGCAGCGTACCACGGGAGGGATACAATGAGCAGTTCTTC. Translating gives CASSVPREGYNEQFF.

This clonotype was detected only a few times. Since a much larger clone is just one base distant, this may be a read error. The chain has TRBV7-3 and TRBJ2-2; D call uncertain. The germline CDR1 and CDR2 sequences are SGHTA and FQGTGA. The ends were cut back, 1 base at V and 4 bases at J, with 4 bases in the middle. The CDR3 contains 13 residues. The CDR3 spells CASSLKATGELFF. DNA for the CDR3: TGTGCCAGCAGCTTAAAGGCCACCGGGGAGCTGTTTTTT.

The sample holds a few counts of this clonotype. The chain joins TRBV29-1 to TRBJ1-2; D is uncertain. Germline loops: CDR1 SQVTM, CDR2 ANQGSEA. The CDR3 is 12 residues long. The V gene lost 3 bases and the J gene lost 6 bases, with 11 bases spanning the gap. This chain's CDR3 is CSVDSGYNGYTF. The CDR3 DNA follows: TGCAGCGTTGATTCGGGGTACAATGGCTACACCTTC.

This clonotype was counted only a few times. The chain recombines TRBV7-2 with TRBJ2-7, with 13 bases aligning to TRBD2. J lost 6 bases, V lost 5 bases, and 7 bases had no gene match. Germline CDR1 reads SGHTA; CDR2 reads FQGNSA. This CDR3 has 15 amino acids. The CDR3 loop reads CASSRNGLAGVEQYF. Here the CDR3 DNA reads TGTGCCAGCAGCCGTAACGGACTAGCGGGAGTCGAGCAGTACTTC.

The chain joins TRBV20-1 to TRBJ2-2; tentative D call: TRBD2 (5 bases). CDR3 length equals 15 residues. Trimming pared 2 bases from V and 0 bases from J, leaving 10 bases between. CDR1 is DFQATT, CDR2 SNEGSKA, per germline (reference sequence). The CDR3 nucleotides are TGCAGTGCTAGAAGGGCTAGCTCGAACACCGGGGAGCTGTTTTTT. Its protein is CSARRASSNTGELFF.